A selection of T cell receptor beta chains follows, all from one sample in a study of CD8 T cells in Susac syndrome. TCRdb used MiXCR to reprocess the immunoSEQ multiplex PCR reads, holding one entry per CDR3 protein. The data show about 200,000 distinct CDR3 sequences, 90% to 95% seen once. Sequenced: CD4+ T cells from PBMCs. The source of these receptors is a human donor with multiple sclerosis. Both conserved end residues are part of each CDR3. D genes are given only for firm matches. Clone size, where shown, is once, few, many, or a class for clones that have expanded.

CDR3 DNA: TGTGCCAGCAACCCTAGATCCGGAGGATACAATGAGCAGTTCTTC
CDR3 protein: CASNPRSGGYNEQFF
J gene: TRBJ2-1
V gene: TRBV2
clone size: .
D gene: .

CDR3 DNA: TGTGCCATCAGCATTCAGGACGTCTCCTACGAGCAGTACTTC
CDR3 protein: CAISIQDVSYEQYF
J gene: TRBJ2-7
V gene: TRBV10-3
clone size: .
D gene: .

CDR3 DNA: TGTGCCAGCGGGGAGGGCGGAAAGGAAAAACTGTTTTTT
CDR3 protein: CASGEGGKEKLFF
J gene: TRBJ1-4
V gene: TRBV25-1
clone size: once
D gene: .

CDR3 DNA: TGCGCCAGCACCCTCGGACTAGCGGGAATTTCCTACAATGAGCAGTTCTTC
CDR3 protein: CASTLGLAGISYNEQFF
J gene: TRBJ2-1
V gene: TRBV4-1
clone size: .
D gene: TRBD2

CDR3 DNA: TGCAGTGCTAGAGGAACTGAAGGGACCGGTCTGGAGACCCAGTACTTC
CDR3 protein: CSARGTEGTGLETQYF
J gene: TRBJ2-5
V gene: TRBV20-1
clone size: .
D gene: .

CDR3 DNA: TGTGCCAGCAGCGTACTGGGTTCAACTAGCACAGATACGCAGTATTTT
CDR3 protein: CASSVLGSTSTDTQYF
J gene: TRBJ2-3
V gene: TRBV9
clone size: .
D gene: .

CDR3 DNA: TGTGCCAGCAGCGGCGGATCCCGTCCTAATGAAAAACTGTTTTTT
CDR3 protein: CASSGGSRPNEKLFF
J gene: TRBJ1-4
V gene: TRBV9
clone size: .
D gene: .

CDR3 DNA: TGTGCCAGCAGCCAAGGAGCAGGGAACCGGGCCAACGTCCTGACTTTC
CDR3 protein: CASSQGAGNRANVLTF
J gene: TRBJ2-6
V gene: TRBV14
clone size: .
D gene: .

CDR3 DNA: TGCAGCGTTAACCAGGACAGGGGGCAGCAAGATACGCAGTATTTT
CDR3 protein: CSVNQDRGQQDTQYF
J gene: TRBJ2-3
V gene: TRBV29-1
clone size: .
D gene: TRBD1

CDR3 DNA: TGTGCCAGCAGCCCGGAGGGGACACCTCCATACTATCAAGAGACCCAGTACTTC
CDR3 protein: CASSPEGTPPYYQETQYF
J gene: TRBJ2-5
V gene: TRBV14
clone size: .
D gene: .

CDR3 DNA: TGCGCCAGCAGCTCAGGGACTAGCGCAGATACGCAGTATTTT
CDR3 protein: CASSSGTSADTQYF
J gene: TRBJ2-3
V gene: TRBV5-1
clone size: .
D gene: TRBD2

CDR3 DNA: TGTGCCAGCAGGGCCGGGACTGCTCGGGGTGGCTACACCTTC
CDR3 protein: CASRAGTARGGYTF
J gene: TRBJ1-2
V gene: TRBV5-6
clone size: .
D gene: .

CDR3 DNA: TGTGCCAGCAGCTACTCCCGACAGGGTCTCTACGAGCAGTACTTC
CDR3 protein: CASSYSRQGLYEQYF
J gene: TRBJ2-7
V gene: TRBV7-9
clone size: .
D gene: TRBD1

CDR3 DNA: TGTGCCAGCAGGCCTGCCAGCGCTATCACAGATACGCAGTATTTT
CDR3 protein: CASRPASAITDTQYF
J gene: TRBJ2-3
V gene: TRBV6-5
clone size: .
D gene: .

CDR3 DNA: TGCGCCAGCAGCCTCAGACAGGCCCTGAACACTGAAGCTTTCTTT
CDR3 protein: CASSLRQALNTEAFF
J gene: TRBJ1-1
V gene: TRBV5-1
clone size: .
D gene: .

CDR3 DNA: TGCAGCGCGGGGAAGGGTTGGTCCTACGAGCAGTACTTC
CDR3 protein: CSAGKGWSYEQYF
J gene: TRBJ2-7
V gene: TRBV29-1
clone size: .
D gene: .

CDR3 DNA: TGCAGCGTTGTCAGGGGGTCCCCGTCTAGTTACAATGAGCAGTTCTTC
CDR3 protein: CSVVRGSPSSYNEQFF
J gene: TRBJ2-1
V gene: TRBV29-1
clone size: .
D gene: TRBD1

CDR3 DNA: TGTGCCAGCAGGCAGACAGGGATCGGAAACACCATATATTTT
CDR3 protein: CASRQTGIGNTIYF
J gene: TRBJ1-3
V gene: TRBV12-3/TRBV12-4
clone size: once
D gene: TRBD1